This TCR beta chain is from a study of T cells in Graves' hyperthyroidism and ophthalmopathy. General study findings and limits: Among thyroid clonotypes expanded above 0.001, most also appeared in blood. The model made its ophthalmopathy prediction, and onset followed a median about 5.9 months later.

Using RNA transcripts as the source, TCR beta CDR3 regions were amplified. First-round RT-PCR with HTBI primers amplified the TCR CDR3 region. MiXCR, run by TCRdb on the multiplex PCR reads, gives a single entry per CDR3 protein. The repertoire holds some 500,000 distinct CDR3 sequences, with approximately 15% as singletons. This clonotype was picked up a small number of times. Its matching antigen is unknown. Orbital computed tomography, thyroid ultrasound, serum thyroxine and TRAb, and clinical symptoms together informed the diagnoses. V was shortened by 4 bases and J by 3 bases, with 12 bases between the two germline ends. This CDR3 region has 14 residues. Germline CDR1 is MGHDK and CDR2 is SYGVNS.

V is TRBV25-1 and J is TRBJ1-2; tentative D call: TRBD1 (5 bases). What was sequenced was blood. The sequence was collected from a woman between 18 and 30 years old with Graves' hyperthyroidism. CDR3 amino acids: CASSVPGADYGYTF. In DNA, the CDR3 is TGTGCCAGCAGTGTCCCTGGGGCGGACTATGGCTACACCTTC.